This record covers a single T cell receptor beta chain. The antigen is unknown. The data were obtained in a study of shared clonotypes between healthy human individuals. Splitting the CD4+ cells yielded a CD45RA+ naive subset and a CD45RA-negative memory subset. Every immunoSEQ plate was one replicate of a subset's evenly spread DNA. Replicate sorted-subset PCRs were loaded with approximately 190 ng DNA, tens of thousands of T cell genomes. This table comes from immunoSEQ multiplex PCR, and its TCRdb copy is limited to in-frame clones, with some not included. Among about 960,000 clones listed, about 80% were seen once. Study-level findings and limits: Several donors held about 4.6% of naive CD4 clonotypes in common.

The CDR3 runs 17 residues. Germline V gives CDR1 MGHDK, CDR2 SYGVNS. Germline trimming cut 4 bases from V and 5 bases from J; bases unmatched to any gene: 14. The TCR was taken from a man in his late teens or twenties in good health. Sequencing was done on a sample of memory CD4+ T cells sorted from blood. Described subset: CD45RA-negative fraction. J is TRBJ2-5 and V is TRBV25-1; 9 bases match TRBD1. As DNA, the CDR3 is TGTGCCAGCAGTGCACCAGCCGGGACAGGGAAGGTCGAGACCCAGTACTTC. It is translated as CASSAPAGTGKVETQYF.